Below, 10 T cell receptor beta chains from the same sample are listed, as sequenced in a study of tumor and adjacent non-tumor tissue in lung cancer (dated by TCRdb to 2016 to 2019). RNA was isolated from bulk, unsorted tissue, and RNA quality was assessed with a NanoDrop ND-1000 and an Agilent 2100. Receptor amplification or capture employed multiplex PCR. Data came from an Illumina HiSeq 2500. Following protocols modified from ARM-PCR, the researchers constructed TCRbeta libraries through three rounds of nested PCR with primers (Table S4). The raw public data were reprocessed by TCRdb itself: fastp quality trimming at Q25, MiXCR clonotype calling, in-frame beta chains only. Here each entry gathers all rows of one CDR3 protein and keeps the most common genes and DNA. The sample table holds some 90,000 distinct CDR3 sequences, of which around 59% were seen once. The ten top clones hold roughly 15% of the sample.

The sample comprised lung tumor tissue. These receptors originate from a man aged 65 to 85 with non-small cell lung cancer.

As concerns this clonotype: The junction differs from germline at one of its ends, possibly a read error. The chain carries TRBV28 and TRBJ2-3; D not resolved. The CDR3 spans 12 residues. CDR1 and CDR2 (germline): MDHEN, SYDVKM. Written as DNA, the CDR3 is TGTGTCAGCGCGCCGCATTGGGATACTCAGTATTTT. This encodes CVSAPHWDTQYF.

This clonotype was detected only once. The genes are TRBV30 and TRBJ1-2; possibly TRBD1 for D (6 bases). V lost 6 bases and J lost 7, with 21 bases in between. This CDR3 is 14 amino acids long. Germline V gives CDR1 GTSNPN, CDR2 SVGIG (reference sequence). This chain's CDR3 is CACCGQLDSLGYTF. In nucleotides, the CDR3 is TGTGCCTGCTGCGGACAGCTCGATTCCCTTGGCTACACCTTC.

This clonotype was seen at least ten times. This chain joins TRBV5-6 and TRBJ2-2; TRBD1 matches at 10 bases. This CDR3 region has 16 residues. Germline V lookup: CDR1 SGHDT, CDR2 YYEEEE. J was trimmed by 3 bases and V by 0 bases; bases with no gene match: 2. CDR3 sequence (DNA): TGTGCCAGCAGCTTGGTGACAGGGGGCTACACCGGGGAGCTGTTTTTT. Protein product: CASSLVTGGYTGELFF. Full variable domain (remainder filled in from reference TRBV5-6 and TRBJ2-2): DAGVTQSPTHLIKTRGQQVTLRCSPKSGHDTVSWYQQALGQGPQFIFQYYEEEERQRGNFPDRFSGHQFPNYSSELNVNALLLGDSALYLCASSLVTGGYTGELFFGEGSRLTVL.

This clonotype was seen a handful of times. This may be a read error: a much more frequent sequence differs by one nucleotide. The rearrangement joins TRBV10-3 to TRBJ2-2; a possible D gene is TRBD2 (5 bases). This CDR3 contains 11 residues. Per the germline V gene, CDR1 is ENHRY and CDR2 is SYGVKD. The CDR3 DNA follows: TGTGCCATCAGCGGCACCGGGGAGCTGTCTTTT. Translating gives CAISGTGELSF.

This clonotype was seen at least ten times. J is TRBJ1-5 and V is TRBV20-1, with a tentative D call TRBD1 (5 bases). CDR1 and CDR2 from the germline V gene are DFQATT and SNEGSKA (reference sequence). The V end was cut by 5 bases, the J end by 2 bases, with 13 bases between. The CDR3 contains 14 residues. CDR3 DNA sequence: TGCAGTGCTGGAAAGACGGGGGGCAATCAGCCCCAGCATTTT. It codes for CSAGKTGGNQPQHF.

This rearrangement joins TRBV6-6 to TRBJ2-7, with 8 bases identical to TRBD2. The CDR3 has 13 amino acids. The V and J ends lost 8 bases and 9 bases, in that order; junction bases with no gene match: 12. Germline CDR1 reads MNHNY; CDR2 reads SVGAGI (reference sequence). The CDR3 is CASFGRGSGGQYF. CDR3 nucleotide sequence: TGTGCCAGCTTCGGGAGGGGCTCTGGCGGGCAGTACTTC.

This chain connects TRBV10-3 to TRBJ1-2; D is uncertain. Germline CDR1 ENHRY, CDR2 SYGVKD. The V end was cut by 0 bases, the J end by 10 bases, with 12 bases between. This CDR3 comprises 13 residues. The CDR3 DNA sequence: TGTGCCATCAGTGAGTCCCTTGTCCATGACTACACCTTC. Translation: CAISESLVHDYTF.

With regard to this clonotype: Being one base from a much bigger clone, this may be a read error. This chain joins TRBV7-9 and TRBJ2-1, with D possibly TRBD2 on 6 matching bases. With 1 base removed from V and 12 bases from J, the gap between germline ends came to 10 bases. The CDR3 runs 12 residues. From germline, CDR1 is SEHNR and CDR2 FQNEAQ (reference sequence). The CDR3 bases are TGTGCCAGCAGCTTAGGGCAGGAGGGGCAGTTCTTC. It is translated as CASSLGQEGQFF.

The chain carries TRBV4-1 and TRBJ1-4; the D gene is possibly TRBD1 (5 bases). V shed 0 bases and J shed 14 bases, with 19 bases lying between them. The CDR3 loop spans 15 amino acids. Germline values: CDR1 MGHRA, CDR2 YSYEKL. CDR3 protein: CASSQDTGANERLFF. CDR3 DNA sequence: TGCGCCAGCAGCCAAGATACCGGGGCGAATGAAAGGCTGTTTTTT.

This chain connects TRBV14 to TRBJ2-7, with D perhaps given as TRBD1 or TRBD2 (6 bases each). CDR1 SGHDN and CDR2 FVKESK come from the germline V gene. The germline V and J ends were trimmed by 2 bases and 5 bases, with 19 bases remaining between them. The CDR3 totals 16 residues. For the CDR3, the DNA is TGTGCCAGCAGCCAAAGGGGGACTGGCGTAAGAGACGAGCAGTACTTC. Protein: CASSQRGTGVRDEQYF.